A single T cell receptor beta chain is shown here with its context. Its specificity is unknown. Sequencing used immunoSEQ multiplex PCR; TCRdb keeps in-frame clones, though not all of them. The sample carries fewer than 150,000 clones, roughly 82% recorded once. The sample is drawn from a study of cytomegalovirus exposure and HLA in healthy donors. The overall study: The 100 to 150 validation repertoires matched the approximately 700 first-cohort repertoires in platform, a later analysis reported. Study results and limitations: Subsequent analysis showed first-cohort TCR clusters tending to co-occur in over a hundred validation repertoires. Most TCR sequences showed up rarely, but some public TCRs showed up in many donors. Reports credit the classifier with highly specific, highly sensitive diagnosis of cytomegalovirus status.

V was clipped by 7 bases and J by 6 bases, with 25 bases between them. The CDR3 is 16 residues long. From germline, CDR1 is MNHEY and CDR2 SMNVEV (reference sequence). This receptor was obtained from a man younger than 35 in good health and CMV-seronegative. Sequenced sample: PBMCs. The chain combines TRBV27 with TRBJ2-7, with a weak D call TRBD1 (6 bases). DNA for the CDR3: TGTGCCAGCACTTCGACCGGGACCCCAGGGGTTAGCGAGCAGTACTTC. This encodes CASTSTGTPGVSEQYF.